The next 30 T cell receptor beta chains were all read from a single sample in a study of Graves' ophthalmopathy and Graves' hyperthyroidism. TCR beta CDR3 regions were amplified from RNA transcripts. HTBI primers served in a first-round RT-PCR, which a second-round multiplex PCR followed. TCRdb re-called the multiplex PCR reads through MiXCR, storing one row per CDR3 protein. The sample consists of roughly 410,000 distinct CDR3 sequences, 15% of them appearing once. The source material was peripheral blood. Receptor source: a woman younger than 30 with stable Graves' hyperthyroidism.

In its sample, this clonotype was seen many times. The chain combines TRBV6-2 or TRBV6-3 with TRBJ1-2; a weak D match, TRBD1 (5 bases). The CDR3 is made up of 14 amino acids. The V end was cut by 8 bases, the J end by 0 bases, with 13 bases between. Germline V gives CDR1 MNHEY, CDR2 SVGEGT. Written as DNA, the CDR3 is TGTGCCAGCGGAACGGCAGGGACTAACTATGGCTACACCTTC. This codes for CASGTAGTNYGYTF.

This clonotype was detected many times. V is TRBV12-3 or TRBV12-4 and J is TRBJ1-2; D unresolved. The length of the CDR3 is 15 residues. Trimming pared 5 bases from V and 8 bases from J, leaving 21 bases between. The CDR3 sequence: CASSPVWQREEGYTF. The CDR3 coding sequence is TGTGCCAGCAGTCCCGTTTGGCAGAGAGAAGAGGGCTACACCTTC.

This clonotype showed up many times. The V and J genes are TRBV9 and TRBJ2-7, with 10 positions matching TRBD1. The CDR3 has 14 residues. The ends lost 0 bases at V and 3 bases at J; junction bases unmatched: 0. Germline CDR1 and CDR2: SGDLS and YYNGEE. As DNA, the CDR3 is TGTGCCAGCAGCGTAGGGGACAGGGGCTACGAGCAGTACTTC. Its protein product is CASSVGDRGYEQYF.

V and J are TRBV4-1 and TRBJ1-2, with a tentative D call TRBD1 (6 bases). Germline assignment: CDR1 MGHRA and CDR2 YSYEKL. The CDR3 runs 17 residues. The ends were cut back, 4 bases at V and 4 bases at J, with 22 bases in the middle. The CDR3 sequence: CASSLLPGTPRPYGYTF. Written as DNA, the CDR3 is TGCGCCAGCAGCCTCCTACCCGGGACACCTAGACCCTATGGCTACACCTTC.

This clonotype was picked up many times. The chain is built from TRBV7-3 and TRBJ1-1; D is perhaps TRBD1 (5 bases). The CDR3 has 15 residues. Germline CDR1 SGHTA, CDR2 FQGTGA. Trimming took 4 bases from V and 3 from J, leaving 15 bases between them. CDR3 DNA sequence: TGTGCCAGCAGCTCCGCCAGGGCGCGGTACACTGAAGCTTTCTTT. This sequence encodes CASSSARARYTEAFF. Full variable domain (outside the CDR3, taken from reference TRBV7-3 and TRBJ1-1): GAGVSQTPSNKVTEKGKYVELRCDPISGHTALYWYRQSLGQGPEFLIYFQGTGAADDSGLPNDRFFAVRPEGSVSTLKIQRTERGDSAVYLCASSSARARYTEAFFGQGTRLTVV.

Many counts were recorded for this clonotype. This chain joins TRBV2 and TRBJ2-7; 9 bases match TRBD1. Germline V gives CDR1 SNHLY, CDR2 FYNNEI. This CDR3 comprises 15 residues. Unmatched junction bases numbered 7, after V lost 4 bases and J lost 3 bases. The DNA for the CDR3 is TGTGCCAGCAGTGTTAACCGGGACAGGGACTACGAGCAGTACTTC. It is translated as CASSVNRDRDYEQYF.

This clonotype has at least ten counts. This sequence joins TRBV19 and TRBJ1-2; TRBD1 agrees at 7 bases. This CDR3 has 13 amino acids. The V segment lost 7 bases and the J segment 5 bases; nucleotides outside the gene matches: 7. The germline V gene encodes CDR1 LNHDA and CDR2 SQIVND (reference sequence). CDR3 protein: CASNLRGKYGYTF. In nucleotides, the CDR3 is TGTGCCAGTAATCTCAGGGGGAAGTATGGCTACACCTTC.

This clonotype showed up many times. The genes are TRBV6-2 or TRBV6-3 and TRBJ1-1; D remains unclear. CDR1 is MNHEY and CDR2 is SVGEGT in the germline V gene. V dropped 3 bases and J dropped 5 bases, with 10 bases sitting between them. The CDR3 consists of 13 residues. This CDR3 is CASSYKGRTEAFF. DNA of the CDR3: TGTGCCAGCAGTTATAAAGGGAGGACTGAAGCTTTCTTT.

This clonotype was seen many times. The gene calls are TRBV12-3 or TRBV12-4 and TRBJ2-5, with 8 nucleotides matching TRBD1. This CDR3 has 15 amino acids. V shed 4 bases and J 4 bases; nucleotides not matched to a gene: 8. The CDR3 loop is CASSSPWTGRETQYF. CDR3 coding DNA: TGTGCCAGCAGTTCCCCTTGGACAGGGAGAGAGACCCAGTACTTC.

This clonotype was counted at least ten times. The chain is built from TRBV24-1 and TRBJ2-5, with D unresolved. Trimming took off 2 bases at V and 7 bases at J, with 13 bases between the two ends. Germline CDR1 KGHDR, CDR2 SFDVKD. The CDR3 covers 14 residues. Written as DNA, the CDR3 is TGTGCCACCAGTGATTCTGCTCCAAGAGGGACCCAGTACTTC. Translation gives CATSDSAPRGTQYF.

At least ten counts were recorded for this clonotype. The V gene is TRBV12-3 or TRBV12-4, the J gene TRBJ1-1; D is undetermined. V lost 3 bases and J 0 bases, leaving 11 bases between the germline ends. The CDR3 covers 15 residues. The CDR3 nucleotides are TGTGCCAGCAGTTTGACCGTTTCCATGAACACTGAAGCTTTCTTT. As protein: CASSLTVSMNTEAFF.

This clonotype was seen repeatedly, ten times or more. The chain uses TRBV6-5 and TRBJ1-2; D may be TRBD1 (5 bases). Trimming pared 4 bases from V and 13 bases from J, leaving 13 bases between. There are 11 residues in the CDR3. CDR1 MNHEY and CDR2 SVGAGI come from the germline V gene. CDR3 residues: CASSFGQGCTF. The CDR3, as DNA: TGTGCCAGCAGTTTCGGACAAGGGTGCACCTTC.

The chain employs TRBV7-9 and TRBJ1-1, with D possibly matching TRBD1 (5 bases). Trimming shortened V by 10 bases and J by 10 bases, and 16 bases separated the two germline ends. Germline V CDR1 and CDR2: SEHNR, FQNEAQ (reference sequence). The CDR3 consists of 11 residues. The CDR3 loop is CAILGHPRAFF. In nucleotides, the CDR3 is TGTGCCATTCTCGGACACCCGAGAGCTTTCTTT.

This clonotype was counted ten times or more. CDR3 coding DNA: TGTGCCAGCAGCTTAGGCCGATGGAGTAACTATGGCTACACCTTC. Translating gives CASSLGRWSNYGYTF. The chain combines TRBV13 with TRBJ1-2; D is uncertain. The CDR3 loop spans 15 amino acids. Germline lookup yields CDR1 PRHDT and CDR2 FYEKMQ (reference sequence). With 0 bases removed from V and 1 base from J, the gap between germline ends came to 9 bases.

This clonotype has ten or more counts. The CDR3 DNA follows: TGTGCCAGTAGTGCCGGGGGCCCGGGACAGGGAAACTATGGCTACACCTTC. It codes for CASSAGGPGQGNYGYTF. This rearrangement joins TRBV19 to TRBJ1-2; 9 nucleotides match TRBD1. Germline values: CDR1 LNHDA, CDR2 SQIVND (reference sequence). Unmatched junction bases numbered 12, after V lost 5 bases and J lost 2 bases. This CDR3 is 17 amino acids long.

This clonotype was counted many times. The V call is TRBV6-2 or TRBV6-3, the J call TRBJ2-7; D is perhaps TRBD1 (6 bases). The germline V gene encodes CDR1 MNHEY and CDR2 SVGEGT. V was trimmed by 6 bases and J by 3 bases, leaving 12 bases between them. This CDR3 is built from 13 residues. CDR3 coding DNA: TGTGCCAGCAGGACCACAGGGTTCTACGAGCAGTACTTC. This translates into CASRTTGFYEQYF.

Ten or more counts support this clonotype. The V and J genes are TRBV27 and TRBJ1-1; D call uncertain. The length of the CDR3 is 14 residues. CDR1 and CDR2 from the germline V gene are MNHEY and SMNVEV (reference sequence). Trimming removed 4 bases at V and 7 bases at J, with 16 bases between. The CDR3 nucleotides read TGTGCCAGCAGTTCTCGGACGGGTCGTAGTGAAGCTTTCTTT. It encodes CASSSRTGRSEAFF.

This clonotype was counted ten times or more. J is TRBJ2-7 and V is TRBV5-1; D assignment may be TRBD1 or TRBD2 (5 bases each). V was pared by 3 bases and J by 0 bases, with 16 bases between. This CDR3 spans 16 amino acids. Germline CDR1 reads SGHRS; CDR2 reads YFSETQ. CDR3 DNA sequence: TGCGCCAGCAGCTGGGACGGACGGAAATTCTCCTACGAGCAGTACTTC. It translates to CASSWDGRKFSYEQYF.

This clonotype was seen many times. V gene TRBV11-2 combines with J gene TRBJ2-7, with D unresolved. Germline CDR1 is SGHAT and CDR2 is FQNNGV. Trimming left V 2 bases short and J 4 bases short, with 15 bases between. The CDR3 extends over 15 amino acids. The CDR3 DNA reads TGTGCCAGCAGCTTAATTCCGGTCATGGGGTACGAGCAGTACTTC. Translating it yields CASSLIPVMGYEQYF.

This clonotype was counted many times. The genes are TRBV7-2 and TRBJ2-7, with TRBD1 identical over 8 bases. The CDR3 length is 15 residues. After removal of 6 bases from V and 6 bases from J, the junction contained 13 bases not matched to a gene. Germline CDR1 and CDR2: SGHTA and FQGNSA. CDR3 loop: CASSRDRSPSLEQYF. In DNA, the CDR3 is TGTGCCAGCAGTAGGGACAGGTCGCCCTCTCTCGAGCAGTACTTC. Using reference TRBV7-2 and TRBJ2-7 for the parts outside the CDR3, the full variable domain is GAGVSQSPSNKVTEKGKDVELRCDPISGHTALYWYRQSLGQGLEFLIYFQGNSAPDKSGLPSDRFSAERTGGSVSTLTIQRTQQEDSAVYLCASSRDRSPSLEQYFGPGTRLTVT.

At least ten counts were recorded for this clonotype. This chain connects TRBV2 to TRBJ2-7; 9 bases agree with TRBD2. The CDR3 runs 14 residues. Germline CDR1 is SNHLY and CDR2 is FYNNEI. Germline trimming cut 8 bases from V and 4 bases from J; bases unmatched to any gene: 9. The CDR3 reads CASEPGLATYEQYF. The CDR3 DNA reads TGTGCCAGCGAGCCGGGACTAGCCACTTACGAGCAGTACTTC.

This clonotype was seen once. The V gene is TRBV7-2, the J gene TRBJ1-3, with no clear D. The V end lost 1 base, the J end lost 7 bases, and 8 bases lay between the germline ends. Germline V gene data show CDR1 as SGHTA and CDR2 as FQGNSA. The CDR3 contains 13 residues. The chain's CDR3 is CASSLGYGNTIYF. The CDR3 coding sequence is TGTGCCAGCAGCTTAGGGTACGGGAACACCATATATTTT.

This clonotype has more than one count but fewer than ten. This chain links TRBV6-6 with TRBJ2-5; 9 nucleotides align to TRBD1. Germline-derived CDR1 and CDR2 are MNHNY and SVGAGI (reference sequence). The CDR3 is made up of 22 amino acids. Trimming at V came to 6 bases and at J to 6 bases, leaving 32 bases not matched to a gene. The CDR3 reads CASSLRALRDRAARGEQKTQYF. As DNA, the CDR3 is TGTGCCAGCAGCCTCCGTGCCCTCCGGGACAGGGCCGCCAGGGGGGAACAAAAGACCCAGTACTTC.

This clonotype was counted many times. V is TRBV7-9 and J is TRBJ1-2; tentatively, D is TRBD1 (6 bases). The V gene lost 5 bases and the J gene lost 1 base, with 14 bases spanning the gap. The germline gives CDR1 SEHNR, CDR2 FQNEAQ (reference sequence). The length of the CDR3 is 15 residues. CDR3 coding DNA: TGTGCCAGCAGCAAGCCGGGACACCGTAACTATGGCTACACCTTC. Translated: CASSKPGHRNYGYTF.

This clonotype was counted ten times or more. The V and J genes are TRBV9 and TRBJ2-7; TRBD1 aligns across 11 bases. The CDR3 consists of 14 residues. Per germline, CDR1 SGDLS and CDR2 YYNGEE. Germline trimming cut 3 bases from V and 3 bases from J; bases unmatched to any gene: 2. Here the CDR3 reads CASSGTGGDYEQYF. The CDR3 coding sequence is TGTGCCAGCAGCGGGACAGGGGGCGACTACGAGCAGTACTTC.

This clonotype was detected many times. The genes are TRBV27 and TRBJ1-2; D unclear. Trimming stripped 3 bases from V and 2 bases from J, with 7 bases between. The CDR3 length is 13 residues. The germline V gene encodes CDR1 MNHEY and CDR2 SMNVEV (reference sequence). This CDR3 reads CASSFSVNYGYTF. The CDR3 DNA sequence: TGTGCCAGCAGTTTCTCCGTAAACTATGGCTACACCTTC.

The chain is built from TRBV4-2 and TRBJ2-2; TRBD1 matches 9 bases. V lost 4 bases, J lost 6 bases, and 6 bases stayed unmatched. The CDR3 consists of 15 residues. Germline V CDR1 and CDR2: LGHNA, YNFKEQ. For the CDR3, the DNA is TGTGCCAGCAGCCGACAGACAGGGGGGGCCGGGGAGCTGTTTTTT. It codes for CASSRQTGGAGELFF.

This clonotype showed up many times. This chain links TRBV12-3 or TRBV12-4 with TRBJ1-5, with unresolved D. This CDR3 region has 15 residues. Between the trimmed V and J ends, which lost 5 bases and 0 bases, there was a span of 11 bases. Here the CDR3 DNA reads TGTGCCAGCAGTGAGGTTTCTACTAGCAATCAGCCCCAGCATTTT. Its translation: CASSEVSTSNQPQHF.

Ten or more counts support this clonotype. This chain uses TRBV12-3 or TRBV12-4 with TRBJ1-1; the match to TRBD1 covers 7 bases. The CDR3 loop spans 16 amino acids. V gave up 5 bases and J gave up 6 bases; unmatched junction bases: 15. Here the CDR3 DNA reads TGTGCCAGCAGTCCCGGACAGGAGACAGGGACATCTGAAGCTTTCTTT. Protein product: CASSPGQETGTSEAFF.

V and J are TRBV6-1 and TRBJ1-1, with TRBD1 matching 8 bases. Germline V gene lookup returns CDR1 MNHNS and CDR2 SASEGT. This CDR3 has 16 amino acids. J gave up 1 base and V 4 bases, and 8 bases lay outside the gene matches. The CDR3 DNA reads TGTGCCAGCAGTGCCATGACAGGGGACCCGAACACTGAAGCTTTCTTT. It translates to CASSAMTGDPNTEAFF.